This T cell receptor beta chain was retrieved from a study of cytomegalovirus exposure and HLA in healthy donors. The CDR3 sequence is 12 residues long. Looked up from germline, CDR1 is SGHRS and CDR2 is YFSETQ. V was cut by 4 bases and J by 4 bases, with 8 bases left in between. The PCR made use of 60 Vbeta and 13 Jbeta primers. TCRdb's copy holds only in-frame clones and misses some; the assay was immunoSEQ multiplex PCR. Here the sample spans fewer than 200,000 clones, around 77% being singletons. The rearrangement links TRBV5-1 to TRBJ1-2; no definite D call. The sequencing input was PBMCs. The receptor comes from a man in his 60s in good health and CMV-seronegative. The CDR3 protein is CASSRGSYGYTF. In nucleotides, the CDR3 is TGCGCCAGCAGCCGCGGGTCCTATGGCTACACCTTC.